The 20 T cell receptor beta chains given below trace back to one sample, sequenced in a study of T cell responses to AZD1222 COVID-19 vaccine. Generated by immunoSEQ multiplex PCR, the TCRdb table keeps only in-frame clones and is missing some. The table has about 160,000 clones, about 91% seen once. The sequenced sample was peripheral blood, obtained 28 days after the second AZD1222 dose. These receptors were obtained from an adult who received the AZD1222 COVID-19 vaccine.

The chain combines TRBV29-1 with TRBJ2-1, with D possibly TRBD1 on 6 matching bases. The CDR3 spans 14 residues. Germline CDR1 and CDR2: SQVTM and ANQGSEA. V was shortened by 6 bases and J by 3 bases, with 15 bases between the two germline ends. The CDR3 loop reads CSVEPQGIYNEQFF. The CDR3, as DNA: TGCAGCGTAGAACCACAGGGAATCTACAATGAGCAGTTCTTC.

The CDR3 sequence: CASSPGQAKSPPNTGELFF. The CDR3 DNA follows: TGTGCCAGCAGTCCCGGACAGGCCAAGTCCCCACCGAACACCGGGGAGCTGTTTTTT. V gene TRBV6-2 or TRBV6-3 combines with J gene TRBJ2-2; 7 positions agree with TRBD1. This CDR3 is 19 amino acids long. Trimming took 5 bases from V and 0 from J; bases not matched to a gene: 15. From germline, CDR1 is MNHEY and CDR2 SVGEGT.

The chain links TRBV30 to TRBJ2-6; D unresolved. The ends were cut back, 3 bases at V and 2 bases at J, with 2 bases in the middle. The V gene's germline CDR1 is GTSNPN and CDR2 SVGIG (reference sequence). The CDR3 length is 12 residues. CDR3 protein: CAWSTGANVLTF. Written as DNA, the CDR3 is TGTGCCTGGAGCACTGGGGCCAACGTCCTGACTTTC.

This CDR3 is CASKSAGAGEKLFF. The CDR3 nucleotides read TGTGCCAGTAAGAGTGCGGGGGCGGGGGAAAAACTGTTTTTT. The gene calls are TRBV19 and TRBJ1-4, with D tentatively TRBD1 (6 bases). Between the trimmed V and J ends, which lost 7 bases and 8 bases, there was a span of 17 bases. Germline V gene sequence: CDR1 LNHDA, CDR2 SQIVND (reference sequence). The CDR3 contains 14 residues.

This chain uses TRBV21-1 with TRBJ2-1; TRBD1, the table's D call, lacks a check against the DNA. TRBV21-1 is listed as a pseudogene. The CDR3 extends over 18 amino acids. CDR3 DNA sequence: TGTGCCAGCAGCAAAGCGGACAGTAACCCGACTACGGGGAATGAGCAGTTCTTC. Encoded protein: CASSKADSNPTTGNEQFF.

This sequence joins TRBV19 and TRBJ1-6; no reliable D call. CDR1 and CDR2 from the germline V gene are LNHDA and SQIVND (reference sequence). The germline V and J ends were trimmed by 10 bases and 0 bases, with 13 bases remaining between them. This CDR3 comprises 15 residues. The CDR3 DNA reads TGTGCCACCAAGTTAGGGAGCTCCTATAATTCACCCCTCCACTTT. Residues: CATKLGSSYNSPLHF.

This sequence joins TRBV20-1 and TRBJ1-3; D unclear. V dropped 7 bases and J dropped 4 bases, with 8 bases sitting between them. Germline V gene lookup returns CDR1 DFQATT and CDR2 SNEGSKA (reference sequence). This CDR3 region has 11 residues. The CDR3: CSGGQGNTIYF. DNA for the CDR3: TGCAGTGGCGGGCAGGGAAACACCATATATTTT.

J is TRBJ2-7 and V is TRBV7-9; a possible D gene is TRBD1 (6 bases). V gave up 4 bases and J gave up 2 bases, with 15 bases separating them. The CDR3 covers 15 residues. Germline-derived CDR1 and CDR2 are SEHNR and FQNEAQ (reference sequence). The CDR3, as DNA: TGTGCCAGCAGCTCCAAAACAGGGTACACCTACGAGCAGTACTTC. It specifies CASSSKTGYTYEQYF.

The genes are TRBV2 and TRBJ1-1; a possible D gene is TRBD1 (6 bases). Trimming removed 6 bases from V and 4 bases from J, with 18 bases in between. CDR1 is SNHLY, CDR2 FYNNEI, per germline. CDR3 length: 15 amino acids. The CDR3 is CASRSDRIGGTEAFF. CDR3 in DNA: TGTGCCAGCAGGAGCGACAGGATTGGGGGCACTGAAGCTTTCTTT.

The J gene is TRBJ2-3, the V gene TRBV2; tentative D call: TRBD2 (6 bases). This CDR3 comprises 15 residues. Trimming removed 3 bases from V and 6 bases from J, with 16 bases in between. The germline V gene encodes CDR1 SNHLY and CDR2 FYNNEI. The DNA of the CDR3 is TGTGCCAGCAGTGATGGGGGACTCCAGATGGATACGCAGTATTTT. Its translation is CASSDGGLQMDTQYF.

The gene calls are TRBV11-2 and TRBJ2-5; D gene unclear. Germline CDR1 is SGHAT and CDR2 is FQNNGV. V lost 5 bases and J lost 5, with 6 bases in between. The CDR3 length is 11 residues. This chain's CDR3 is CASSPLETQYF. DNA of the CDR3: TGTGCCAGCAGCCCCTTGGAGACCCAGTACTTC.

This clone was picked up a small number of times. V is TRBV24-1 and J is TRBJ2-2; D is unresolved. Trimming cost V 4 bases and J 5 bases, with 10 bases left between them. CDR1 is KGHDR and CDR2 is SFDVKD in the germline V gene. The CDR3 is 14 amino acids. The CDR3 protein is CATSDRTETGELFF. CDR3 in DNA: TGTGCCACCAGTGACCGTACAGAGACCGGGGAGCTGTTTTTT.

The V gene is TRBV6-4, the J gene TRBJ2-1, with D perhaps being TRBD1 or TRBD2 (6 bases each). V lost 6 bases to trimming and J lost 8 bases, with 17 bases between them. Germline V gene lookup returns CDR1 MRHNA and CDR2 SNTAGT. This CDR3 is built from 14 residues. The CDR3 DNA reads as TGTGCCAGCAGCGTAGCTCCCGGGGGCTATGAGCAGTTCTTC. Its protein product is CASSVAPGGYEQFF.

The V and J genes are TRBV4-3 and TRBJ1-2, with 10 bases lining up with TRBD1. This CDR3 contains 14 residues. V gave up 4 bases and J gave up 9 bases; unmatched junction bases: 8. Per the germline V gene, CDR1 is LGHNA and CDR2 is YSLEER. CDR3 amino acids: CASSPGTGERSYTF. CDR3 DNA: TGCGCCAGCAGCCCTGGGACAGGGGAAAGGAGCTACACCTTC.

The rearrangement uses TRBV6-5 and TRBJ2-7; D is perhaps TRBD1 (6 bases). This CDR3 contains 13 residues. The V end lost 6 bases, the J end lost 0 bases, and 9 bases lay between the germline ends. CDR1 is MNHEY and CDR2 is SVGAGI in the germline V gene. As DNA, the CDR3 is TGTGCCAGCAGGACAGGTTCCTCCTACGAGCAGTACTTC. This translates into CASRTGSSYEQYF.

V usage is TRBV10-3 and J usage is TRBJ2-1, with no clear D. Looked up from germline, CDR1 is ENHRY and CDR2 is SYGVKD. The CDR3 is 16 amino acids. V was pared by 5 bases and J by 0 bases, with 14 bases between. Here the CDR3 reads CAISRTILSSYNEQFF. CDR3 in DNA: TGTGCCATCAGTCGGACCATTCTAAGCTCCTACAATGAGCAGTTCTTC.

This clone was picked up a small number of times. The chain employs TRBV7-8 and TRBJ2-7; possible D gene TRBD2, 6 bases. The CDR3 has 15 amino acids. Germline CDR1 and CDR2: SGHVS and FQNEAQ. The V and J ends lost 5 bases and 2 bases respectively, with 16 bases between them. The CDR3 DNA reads TGTGCCAGCAGCCGAGCCGGGGCGGGGCCCTACGAGCAGTACTTC. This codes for CASSRAGAGPYEQYF.

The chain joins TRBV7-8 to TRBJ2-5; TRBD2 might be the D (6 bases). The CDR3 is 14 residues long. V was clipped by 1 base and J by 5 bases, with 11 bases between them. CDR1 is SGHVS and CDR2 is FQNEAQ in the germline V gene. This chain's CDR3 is CASSLELALETQYF. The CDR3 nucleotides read TGTGCCAGCAGCTTAGAGCTAGCGCTGGAGACCCAGTACTTC.

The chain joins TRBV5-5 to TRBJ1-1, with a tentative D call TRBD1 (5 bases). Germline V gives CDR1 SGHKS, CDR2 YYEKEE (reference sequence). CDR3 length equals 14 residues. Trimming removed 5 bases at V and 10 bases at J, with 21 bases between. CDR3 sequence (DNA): TGTGCCAGCAGTACCGGTGGGGGGAGGGTTGCAGCTTTCTTT. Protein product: CASSTGGGRVAAFF. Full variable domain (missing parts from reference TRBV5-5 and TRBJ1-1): DAGVTQSPTHLIKTRGQQVTLRCSPISGHKSVSWYQQVLGQGPQFIFQYYEKEERGRGNFPDRFSARQFPNYSSELNVNALLLGDSALYLCASSTGGGRVAAFFGQGTRLTVV.

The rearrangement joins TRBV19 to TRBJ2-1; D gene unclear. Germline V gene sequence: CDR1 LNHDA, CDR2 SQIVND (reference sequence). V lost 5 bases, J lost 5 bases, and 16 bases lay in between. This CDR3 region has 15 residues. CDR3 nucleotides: TGTGCCAGTAGTCGCCCTCCCCCTCTAGACAATGAGCAGTTCTTC. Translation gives CASSRPPPLDNEQFF. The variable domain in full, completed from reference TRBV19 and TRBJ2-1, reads DGGITQSPKYLFRKEGQNVTLSCEQNLNHDAMYWYRQDPGQGLRLIYYSQIVNDFQKGDIAEGYSVSREKKESFPLTVTSAQKNPTAFYLCASSRPPPLDNEQFFGPGTRLTVL.